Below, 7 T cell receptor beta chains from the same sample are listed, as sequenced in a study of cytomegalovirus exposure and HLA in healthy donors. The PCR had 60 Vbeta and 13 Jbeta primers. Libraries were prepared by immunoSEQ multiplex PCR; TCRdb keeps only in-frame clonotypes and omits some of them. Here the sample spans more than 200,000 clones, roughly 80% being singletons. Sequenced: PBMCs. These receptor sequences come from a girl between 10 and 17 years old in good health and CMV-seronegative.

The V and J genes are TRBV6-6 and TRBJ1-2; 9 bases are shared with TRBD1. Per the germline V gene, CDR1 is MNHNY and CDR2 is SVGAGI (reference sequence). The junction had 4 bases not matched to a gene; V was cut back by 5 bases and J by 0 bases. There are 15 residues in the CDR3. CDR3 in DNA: TGTGCCAGCAGTCGGGGGACAGGGCCTAACTATGGCTACACCTTC. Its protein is CASSRGTGPNYGYTF.

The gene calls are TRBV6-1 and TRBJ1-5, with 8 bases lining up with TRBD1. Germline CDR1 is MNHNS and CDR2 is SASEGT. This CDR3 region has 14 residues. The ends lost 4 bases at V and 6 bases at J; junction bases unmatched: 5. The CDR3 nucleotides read TGTGCCAGCAGTGGGACAGGGAACTTTCAGCCCCAGCATTTT. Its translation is CASSGTGNFQPQHF.

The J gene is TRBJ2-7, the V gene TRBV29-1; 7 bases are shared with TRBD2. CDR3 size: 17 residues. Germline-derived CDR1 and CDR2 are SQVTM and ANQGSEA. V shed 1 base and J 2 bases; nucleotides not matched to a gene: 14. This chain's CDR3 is CSVEGRILAGDPYEQYF. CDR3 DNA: TGCAGCGTTGAAGGGAGGATTTTGGCGGGAGACCCCTACGAGCAGTACTTC.

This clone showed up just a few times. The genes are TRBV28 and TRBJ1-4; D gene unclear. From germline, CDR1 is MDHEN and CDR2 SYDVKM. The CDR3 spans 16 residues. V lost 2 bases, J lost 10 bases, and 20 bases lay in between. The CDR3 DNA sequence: TGTGCCAGCAGTTTAGGGGTGAGGGATCCCCCGACAAAACTGTTTTTT. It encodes CASSLGVRDPPTKLFF.

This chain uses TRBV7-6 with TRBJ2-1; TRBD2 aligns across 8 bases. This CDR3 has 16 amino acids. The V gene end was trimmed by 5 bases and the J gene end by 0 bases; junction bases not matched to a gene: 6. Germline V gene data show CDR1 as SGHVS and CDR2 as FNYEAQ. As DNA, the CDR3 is TGTGCCAGCAGCCAGAGCGGGGGCAGCTCCTACAATGAGCAGTTCTTC. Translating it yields CASSQSGGSSYNEQFF.

The CDR3 DNA follows: TGTGCCAGCAGCTTAGGAGCCGGGACAGGGGCCTACGAGCAGTACTTC. This codes for CASSLGAGTGAYEQYF. The chain has TRBV7-9 and TRBJ2-7; 10 bases fit TRBD1. The germline V gene has CDR1 SEHNR and CDR2 FQNEAQ (reference sequence). The CDR3 has 16 amino acids. V was pared by 1 base and J by 2 bases, with 5 bases of the junction left unmatched.

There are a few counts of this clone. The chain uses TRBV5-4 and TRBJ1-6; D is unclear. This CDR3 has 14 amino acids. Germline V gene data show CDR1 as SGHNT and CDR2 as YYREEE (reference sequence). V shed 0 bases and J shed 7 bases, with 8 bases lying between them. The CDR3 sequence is CASSLDSRNSPLHF. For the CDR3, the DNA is TGTGCCAGCAGCTTGGACAGTAGGAATTCACCCCTCCACTTT.